The T cell receptor (beta chain) described here comes from a study of shared clonotypes between healthy human individuals. Study-wide background: Donors had three CD4 naive, three CD4 memory, two CD8 naive and one CD8 memory plate apiece. Study observations and caveats: Generation probabilities of non-shared clonotypes were lower (relative to those shared by all four donors).

TCRdb's table, derived via immunoSEQ multiplex PCR, lists solely in-frame clones and lacks some. The sample holds roughly 1,100,000 clones, approximately 72% seen once. Germline loops: CDR1 SGHAT, CDR2 FQNNGV. This CDR3 has 14 amino acids. This clone was seen only once. No antigen is known for it. V is TRBV11-2 and J is TRBJ2-5, with D tentatively TRBD1 (5 bases). The assigned J gene may be wrong: the sequence end matches TRBJ2-7 better. Input material: memory CD4+ T cells sorted from blood. Subset denoted: CD45RA-negative fraction. This TCR came from a man younger than 35 in good health. CDR3 sequence (DNA): TGTGCCAGCAGCGGAGACAGATTATCCTACGAGCAGTACTTC. Amino acids: CASSGDRLSYEQYF.